The clone carrying this T cell receptor (beta chain) was picked up a small number of times. This entry is derived from a study of Graves' ophthalmopathy and Graves' hyperthyroidism. RNA transcripts yielded amplified TCR beta CDR3 regions. Second-round multiplex PCR followed a first-round RT-PCR using HTBI primers. TCRdb redid the calling of the multiplex PCR reads with MiXCR, one entry per CDR3 protein. The table lists 1 million to 1.3 million distinct CDR3 sequences, about two fifths of them singletons. The V gene end was trimmed by 5 bases and the J gene end by 7 bases; junction bases not matched to a gene: 17. This CDR3 region has 16 residues. Germline V lookup: CDR1 SGHTA, CDR2 FQGNSA.

V and J are TRBV7-2 and TRBJ2-7; 7 bases fit TRBD1. Sequenced input: peripheral blood or thyroid tissue (not recorded which). The source of this sequence is an adult man with Graves' hyperthyroidism. The CDR3 here is CASSPKTGKSKGEQYF. The DNA of the CDR3 is TGTGCCAGCAGCCCTAAGACAGGGAAGTCTAAGGGGGAGCAGTACTTC.